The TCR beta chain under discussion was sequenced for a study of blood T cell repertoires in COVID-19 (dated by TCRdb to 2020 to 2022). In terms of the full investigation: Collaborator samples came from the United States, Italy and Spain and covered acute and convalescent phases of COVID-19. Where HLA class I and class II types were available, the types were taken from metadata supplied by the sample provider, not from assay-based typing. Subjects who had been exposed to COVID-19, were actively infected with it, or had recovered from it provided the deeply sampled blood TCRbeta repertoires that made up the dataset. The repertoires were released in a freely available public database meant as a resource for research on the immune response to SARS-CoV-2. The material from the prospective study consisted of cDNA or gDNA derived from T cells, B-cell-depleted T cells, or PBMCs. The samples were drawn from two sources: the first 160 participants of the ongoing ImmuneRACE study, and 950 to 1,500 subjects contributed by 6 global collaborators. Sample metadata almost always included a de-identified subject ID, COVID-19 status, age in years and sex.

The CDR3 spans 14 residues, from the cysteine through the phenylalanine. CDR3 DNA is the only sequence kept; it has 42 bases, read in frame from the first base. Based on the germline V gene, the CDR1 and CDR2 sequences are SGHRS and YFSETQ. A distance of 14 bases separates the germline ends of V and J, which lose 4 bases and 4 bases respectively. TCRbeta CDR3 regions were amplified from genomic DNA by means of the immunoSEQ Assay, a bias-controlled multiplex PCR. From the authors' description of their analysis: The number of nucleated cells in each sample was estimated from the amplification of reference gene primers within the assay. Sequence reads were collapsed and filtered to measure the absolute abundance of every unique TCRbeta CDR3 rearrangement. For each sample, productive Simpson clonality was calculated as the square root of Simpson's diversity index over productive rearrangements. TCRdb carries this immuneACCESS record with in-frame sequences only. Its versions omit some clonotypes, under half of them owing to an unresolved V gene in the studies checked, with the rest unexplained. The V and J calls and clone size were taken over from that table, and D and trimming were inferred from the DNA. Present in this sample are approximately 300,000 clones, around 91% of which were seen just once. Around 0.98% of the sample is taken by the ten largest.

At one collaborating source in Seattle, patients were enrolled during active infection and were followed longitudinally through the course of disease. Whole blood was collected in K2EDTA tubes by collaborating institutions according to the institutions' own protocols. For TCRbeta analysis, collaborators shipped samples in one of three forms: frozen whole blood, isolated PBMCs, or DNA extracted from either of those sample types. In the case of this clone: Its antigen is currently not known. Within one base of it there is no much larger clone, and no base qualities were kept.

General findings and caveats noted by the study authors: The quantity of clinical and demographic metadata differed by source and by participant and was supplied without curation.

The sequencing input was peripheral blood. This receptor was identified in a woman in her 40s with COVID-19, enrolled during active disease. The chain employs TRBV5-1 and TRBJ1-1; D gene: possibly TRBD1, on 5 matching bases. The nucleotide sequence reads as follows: TGCGCCAGCAGCCACAGGCCGGCGACCACTGAAGCTTTCTTT. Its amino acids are CASSHRPATTEAFF.